The T cell receptor beta chain under discussion was sequenced for a study of sequential checkpoint blockade in melanoma. Across the study: Patients were randomized 1:1 to nivolumab-then-ipilimumab or ipilimumab-then-nivolumab first-line. After both sequences, patients received maintenance nivolumab.

By share, this clone ranks as medium-sized. The CDR3 has 15 residues. Per the germline V gene, CDR1 is MNHNS and CDR2 is SASEGT. The germline V and J ends were trimmed by 1 base and 1 base, with 5 bases remaining between them. Documented treatment: randomized to nivolumab then ipilimumab (arm A) or the reverse (arm B). Patients had received no earlier DNA-damaging chemotherapy. Sorted cells were live CD3+CD8+, lacking CD19 and CD56, from PBMCs. Assay: immunoSEQ multiplex PCR; the TCRdb copy retains only in-frame clones and omits some. The profile covers over 25,000 clones, with approximately 82% appearing a single time and more than 15% taken by the ten largest.

The chain carries TRBV6-1 and TRBJ2-6, with D maybe TRBD1 (5 bases). The specimen comprised CD8+ T cells sorted from blood (inferred from file names), sampled from a patient given nivolumab and ipilimumab in sequence. This sequence originates from a human donor with melanoma. The DNA of the CDR3 is TGTGCCAGCAGTGAAGGGACATCTGGGGCCAACGTCCTGACTTTC. As protein: CASSEGTSGANVLTF.